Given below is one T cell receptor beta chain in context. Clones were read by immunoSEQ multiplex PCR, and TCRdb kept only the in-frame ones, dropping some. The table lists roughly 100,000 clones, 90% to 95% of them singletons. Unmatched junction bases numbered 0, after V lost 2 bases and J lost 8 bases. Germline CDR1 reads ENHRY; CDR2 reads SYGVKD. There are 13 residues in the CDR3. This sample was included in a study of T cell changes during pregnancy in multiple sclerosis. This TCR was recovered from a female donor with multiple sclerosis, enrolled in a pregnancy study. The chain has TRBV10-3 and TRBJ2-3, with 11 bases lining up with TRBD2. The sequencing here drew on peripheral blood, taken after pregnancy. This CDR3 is CAISELAGGTQYF. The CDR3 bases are TGTGCCATCAGTGAGCTAGCGGGGGGTACGCAGTATTTT.